These T cell receptor beta chains were read from a single sample in a study of cytomegalovirus exposure and HLA in healthy donors. Sequenced by immunoSEQ multiplex PCR; TCRdb stores in-frame clones only, minus some. The sample consists of about 140,000 clones, approximately 80% of them appearing once. Specimen: PBMCs. Source of these receptors: a male donor in good health and CMV-seronegative. Both conserved end residues are part of each CDR3. Each record gives: V gene, J gene, clone size, D gene, CDR3 protein, CDR3 DNA. D genes are given only for firm matches. Only some rows state a clone size, as once, few, many or a class for expanded clones.

TRBV30	TRBJ2-5	-	TRBD2	CAWSPGGETQYF	TGTGCCTGGAGCCCGGGGGGTGAGACCCAGTACTTC
TRBV27	TRBJ2-7	once	-	CASSPRTEYYEQYF	TGTGCCAGCAGTCCTAGGACAGAATACTACGAGCAGTACTTC
TRBV7-3	TRBJ1-6	-	TRBD1	CASSSLGQVQGSPLHF	TGTGCCAGCAGCTCACTCGGACAGGTCCAGGGATCACCCCTCCACTTT
TRBV4-3	TRBJ1-2	-	-	CASSRNKGDYGYTF	TGCGCCAGCAGCCGCAATAAGGGGGACTATGGCTACACCTTC
TRBV28	TRBJ1-2	-	TRBD1	CASSPGQVYGYTF	TGTGCCAGCAGTCCGGGACAGGTCTATGGCTACACCTTC
TRBV6-5	TRBJ1-5	-	TRBD1	CASSGGSNQPQHF	TGTGCCAGTTCAGGGGGGAGCAATCAGCCCCAGCATTTT
TRBV18	TRBJ1-4	-	-	CASSSTRTATNEKLFF	TGTGCCAGCTCATCCACCAGGACAGCAACGAATGAAAAACTGTTTTTT
TRBV7-2	TRBJ2-1	-	-	CASSSHGPGNYNEQFF	TGTGCCAGCAGCTCTCATGGTCCGGGGAACTACAATGAGCAGTTCTTC
TRBV6-5	TRBJ1-1	-	TRBD1	CATTGVANTEAFF	TGTGCCACAACAGGGGTTGCGAACACTGAAGCTTTCTTT
TRBV9	TRBJ1-2	once	TRBD1	CASSQTGGYYGYTF	TGTGCCAGCAGTCAGACAGGGGGATACTATGGCTACACCTTC
TRBV7-9	TRBJ2-1	once	-	CASYGGSLNEQFF	TGTGCCAGCTATGGGGGCAGTCTCAATGAGCAGTTCTTC
TRBV6-1	TRBJ2-1	-	TRBD2	CASSEARGGGLAGSYNEQFF	TGTGCCAGCAGTGAAGCAAGAGGGGGTGGACTAGCGGGTTCCTACAATGAGCAGTTCTTC
TRBV12-5	TRBJ1-4	-	-	CASGLAMTGTTEKLFF	TGTGCTAGTGGTTTGGCAATGACAGGCACGACTGAAAAACTGTTTTTT
TRBV19	TRBJ1-2	-	TRBD1	CASSIDRGTDGYTF	TGTGCCAGTAGTATAGACAGGGGGACGGACGGCTACACCTTC
TRBV4-1	TRBJ2-2	-	-	CASSRGESGELFF	TGCGCCAGCAGCCGCGGGGAAAGCGGGGAGCTGTTTTTT
TRBV7-9	TRBJ2-7	-	-	CASSLDTIHEQYF	TGTGCCAGCAGCTTAGACACCATTCACGAGCAGTACTTC
TRBV6-5	TRBJ2-1	-	TRBD1	CASSYPTGGGNEQFF	TGTGCCAGCAGTTACCCGACAGGGGGGGGGAATGAGCAGTTCTTC
TRBV29-1	TRBJ1-2	-	-	CSVAPWLANYGYTF	TGCAGCGTTGCCCCATGGCTAGCTAACTATGGCTACACCTTC
TRBV7-9	TRBJ2-7	-	-	CASSLEQDEYF	TGTGCCAGCAGCTTAGAACAGGATGAGTACTTC
TRBV10-3	TRBJ2-5	-	TRBD1	CAISSGTGRETQYF	TGTGCCATCAGTTCCGGGACAGGGAGGGAGACCCAGTACTTC
TRBV18	TRBJ2-1	once	-	CASSPLRNPGSYNEQFF	TGTGCCAGCTCACCACTAAGGAATCCAGGCTCCTACAATGAGCAGTTCTTC
TRBV5-8	TRBJ1-6	once	TRBD1	CASSPQGAYNSPLHF	TGTGCCAGCAGCCCACAGGGGGCTTATAATTCACCCCTCCACTTT
TRBV5-5	TRBJ2-5	once	TRBD2	CASSSGLVGLGETQYF	TGTGCCAGCAGTTCCGGACTAGTGGGTTTGGGGGAGACCCAGTACTTC
TRBV27	TRBJ2-5	-	TRBD2	CASSLYPITSGGFQETQYF	TGTGCCAGCAGTTTATACCCTATTACTAGCGGGGGTTTCCAAGAGACCCAGTACTTC
TRBV4-3	TRBJ2-3	-	TRBD2	CASSQTSGGAGTQYF	TGCGCCAGCAGCCAGACTAGCGGGGGGGCCGGTACGCAGTATTTT
TRBV6-4	TRBJ2-3	-	TRBD2	CASSASGGTDTQYF	TGTGCCAGCAGTGCTAGCGGGGGGACAGATACGCAGTATTTT
TRBV30	TRBJ2-7	-	TRBD2	CAWSGLAGHQEQYF	TGTGCCTGGAGCGGACTAGCGGGACATCAGGAGCAGTACTTC
TRBV6-1	TRBJ1-5	once	-	CASSTGLGNQPQHF	TGTGCCAGCAGTACAGGGCTCGGCAATCAGCCCCAGCATTTT
TRBV12-5	TRBJ1-1	-	TRBD1	CASGLATGQNTEAFF	TGTGCTAGTGGTTTGGCGACAGGGCAGAACACTGAAGCTTTCTTT
TRBV9	TRBJ2-2	-	-	CASSVGRGYTGELFF	TGTGCCAGCAGCGTAGGCCGGGGTTACACCGGGGAGCTGTTTTTT
TRBV2	TRBJ2-6	-	-	CASTPGSSGANVLTF	TGTGCCAGCACTCCGGGGTCCTCTGGGGCCAACGTCCTGACTTTC
TRBV28	TRBJ2-1	-	TRBD1	CASSRQGRNEQFF	TGTGCCAGCAGCCGACAGGGGCGTAATGAGCAGTTCTTC
TRBV13	TRBJ2-7	-	TRBD1	CASSPQPNRGQTGEQYF	TGTGCCAGCAGCCCCCAACCGAACAGGGGGCAGACCGGAGAGCAGTACTTC
TRBV6-6	TRBJ1-1	few	-	CATLTADTEAFF	TGTGCCACCCTAACAGCGGACACTGAAGCTTTCTTT
TRBV19	TRBJ2-7	few	TRBD1	CASSIYAGQGIDEQYF	TGTGCCAGTAGTATATACGCCGGACAGGGGATCGACGAGCAGTACTTC
TRBV19	TRBJ2-7	once	TRBD2	CASSVGLAGGTYEQYF	TGTGCCAGTAGTGTCGGACTAGCGGGAGGAACCTACGAGCAGTACTTC
TRBV6-6	TRBJ1-1	-	TRBD1	CASSYAVQGANTEAFF	TGTGCCAGCAGTTACGCGGTACAGGGGGCGAACACTGAAGCTTTCTTT
TRBV5-4	TRBJ1-4	few	TRBD1	CASSLTGTGDEKLFF	TGTGCCAGCAGCTTGACCGGGACAGGGGATGAAAAACTGTTTTTT
TRBV19	TRBJ1-2	-	-	CASSIALSKGLLYDYGYTF	TGTGCCAGTAGTATAGCCCTCTCGAAGGGACTATTATACGACTATGGCTACACCTTC
TRBV29-1	TRBJ1-2	-	TRBD1	CSAGDSRYGYTF	TGCAGCGCCGGGGACAGCCGGTATGGCTACACCTTC
TRBV10-1	TRBJ2-4	-	TRBD1	CASSESTTGTGGLRAKNIQYF	TGCGCCAGCAGTGAGTCTACAACCGGGACAGGGGGCTTGAGGGCCAAAAACATTCAGTACTTC
TRBV5-8	TRBJ1-2	-	TRBD1	CASSLVGTGGLGYTF	TGTGCCAGCAGCTTGGTAGGGACAGGGGGCTTGGGCTACACCTTC
TRBV19	TRBJ1-5	few	-	CASSIDGRGGNQPQHF	TGTGCCAGTAGTATAGATGGCCGGGGGGGCAATCAGCCCCAGCATTTT
TRBV6-5	TRBJ2-2	-	TRBD1	CASSKSGQHTGELFF	TGTGCCAGCAGTAAATCGGGACAGCACACCGGGGAGCTGTTTTTT
TRBV5-1	TRBJ1-1	-	-	CASSLQGTEAFF	TGCGCCAGCAGCTTGCAGGGGACTGAAGCTTTCTTT
TRBV18	TRBJ1-2	-	-	CASSPNTGSGYTF	TGTGCCAGCTCACCAAATACAGGGAGTGGCTACACCTTC
TRBV5-1	TRBJ1-5	few	-	CASSLGGGSNQPQHF	TGCGCCAGCAGCTTGGGGGGCGGAAGCAATCAGCCCCAGCATTTT
TRBV10-1	TRBJ2-5	-	-	CASSEAGRGETQYF	TGCGCCAGCAGTGAGGCCGGGCGGGGAGAGACCCAGTACTTC
TRBV9	TRBJ2-3	-	-	CASSASRVHTDTQYF	TGTGCCAGCAGCGCCTCCCGGGTCCACACAGATACGCAGTATTTT
TRBV7-9	TRBJ2-2	-	-	CASSRGRAPTGELFF	TGTGCCAGCAGCCGCGGCAGGGCCCCTACCGGGGAGCTGTTTTTT
TRBV4-2	TRBJ2-3	-	-	CASSQGASAPDTQYF	TGTGCCAGCAGCCAAGGAGCCAGCGCCCCAGATACGCAGTATTTT
TRBV19	TRBJ1-2	-	TRBD1	CASSTRTGGYGYTF	TGTGCCAGTAGTACCCGGACAGGGGGCTATGGCTACACCTTC